This TCR beta chain appears in the sequencing data of a study of OX40 agonist ivuxolimab in advanced cancers. Study-level information: Anti-PD-1, anti-PD-L1 or anti-CTLA-4 therapy given earlier was allowed, and about 38% had some. Study-wide points: CD8+ T cells averaged more expanded clones than CD4+. The 0.1-3.0 mg/kg partial responders had among the lowest clonal expansion.

The V gene lost 5 bases and the J gene lost 0 bases, with 12 bases spanning the gap. This CDR3 contains 15 residues. Per germline, CDR1 SGHNT and CDR2 YYREEE (reference sequence). Note on this clone: Its target is not known.

Method: immunoSEQ multiplex PCR; TCRdb's copy keeps in-frame clones and lacks some. Of over 45,000 clones in the sample, about 80% are singletons; the top ten hold roughly 4%. The source was CD4+ or CD8+ T cells sorted from blood, collected in a trial of the OX40 agonist ivuxolimab. The rearrangement links TRBV5-4 to TRBJ1-3; D is uncertain. This receptor was taken from an adult with an advanced solid tumor such as melanoma, head and neck, liver or kidney cancer. The CDR3 coding sequence is TGTGCCAGCAGGAGGGAGCCCTTCTCTGGAAACACCATATATTTT. Translating it yields CASRREPFSGNTIYF.